This is a list of T cell receptor beta chains from one sample in a study of blood T cell repertoires in COVID-19. Some clones are missing from TCRdb's copy, which holds only in-frame ones; the method was immunoSEQ multiplex PCR. The table has some 76,000 clones, approximately 90% seen once. The sample consisted of peripheral blood. These receptor sequences come from a human donor in a cohort sampled during active COVID-19. Both conserved end residues are part of each CDR3. The D gene is left open where the match is weak. Clone size appears in some rows only: once, few, many, or a class for an expanded clone.

cdr3_aa: CASSRYREVNEKLFF
cdr3_nt: TGTGCCAGCAGTCGCTACAGGGAAGTTAATGAAAAACTGTTTTTT
j_call: TRBJ1-4
v_call: TRBV6-6
d_call: NA
clone_size: NA

cdr3_aa: CASSSRRQETQYF
cdr3_nt: TGTGCCAGCAGTTCCCGCAGACAAGAGACCCAGTACTTC
j_call: TRBJ2-5
v_call: TRBV6-2/TRBV6-3
d_call: NA
clone_size: NA

cdr3_aa: CASSFFGRNDNQPQHF
cdr3_nt: TGTGCCAGCAGCTTTTTTGGGAGGAATGATAATCAGCCCCAGCATTTT
j_call: TRBJ1-5
v_call: TRBV7-2
d_call: NA
clone_size: NA

cdr3_aa: CASSLGQGLYGYTF
cdr3_nt: TGCGCCAGCAGCTTGGGACAGGGACTCTATGGCTACACCTTC
j_call: TRBJ1-2
v_call: TRBV5-1
d_call: TRBD1
clone_size: NA

cdr3_aa: CASSLAPGGNQPQHF
cdr3_nt: TGCGCCAGCAGCTTGGCTCCGGGGGGGAATCAGCCCCAGCATTTT
j_call: TRBJ1-5
v_call: TRBV5-1
d_call: NA
clone_size: NA

cdr3_aa: CASSLTRRGTSNYGYTF
cdr3_nt: TGTGCCAGCTCACTCACCCGCAGGGGGACTTCTAACTATGGCTACACCTTC
j_call: TRBJ1-2
v_call: TRBV18
d_call: TRBD1
clone_size: NA

cdr3_aa: CASFDRVSHEQYF
cdr3_nt: TGTGCCAGCTTCGACAGGGTGTCCCACGAGCAGTACTTC
j_call: TRBJ2-7
v_call: TRBV7-6
d_call: TRBD1
clone_size: NA

cdr3_aa: CASQGGANTEAFF
cdr3_nt: TGTGCCAGCCAAGGGGGGGCAAACACTGAAGCTTTCTTT
j_call: TRBJ1-1
v_call: TRBV7-3
d_call: NA
clone_size: NA

cdr3_aa: CASSWRGTETQYF
cdr3_nt: TGTGCCAGCAGCTGGAGGGGTACGGAGACCCAGTACTTC
j_call: TRBJ2-5
v_call: TRBV5-4
d_call: NA
clone_size: NA

cdr3_aa: CASSLTEGETQYF
cdr3_nt: TGTGCCAGCTCCCTGACTGAGGGAGAGACCCAGTACTTC
j_call: TRBJ2-5
v_call: TRBV18
d_call: NA
clone_size: NA

cdr3_aa: CASKLAGQNGETQYF
cdr3_nt: TGCGCCAGCAAACTAGCGGGACAAAACGGGGAGACCCAGTACTTC
j_call: TRBJ2-5
v_call: TRBV5-1
d_call: TRBD2
clone_size: NA

cdr3_aa: CATGTGGVDQPQHF
cdr3_nt: TGTGCCACCGGGACAGGGGGCGTCGATCAGCCCCAGCATTTT
j_call: TRBJ1-5
v_call: TRBV10-3
d_call: TRBD1
clone_size: NA

cdr3_aa: CASSGQGSNTGELFF
cdr3_nt: TGTGCCAGCAGTGGCCAGGGCTCGAACACCGGGGAGCTGTTTTTT
j_call: TRBJ2-2
v_call: TRBV2
d_call: NA
clone_size: NA

cdr3_aa: CASSLTQNTEAFF
cdr3_nt: TGTGCCAGCAGCCTAACCCAGAACACTGAAGCTTTCTTT
j_call: TRBJ1-1
v_call: TRBV7-3
d_call: NA
clone_size: NA

cdr3_aa: CASSLAPLRTQYF
cdr3_nt: TGTGCCAGCAGCTTAGCCCCCCTCCGGACCCAGTACTTC
j_call: TRBJ2-5
v_call: TRBV7-2
d_call: NA
clone_size: NA

cdr3_aa: CASSPPTGGYNQPQHF
cdr3_nt: TGTGCCAGCTCACCACCGACAGGGGGTTACAATCAGCCCCAGCATTTT
j_call: TRBJ1-5
v_call: TRBV18
d_call: TRBD1
clone_size: NA

cdr3_aa: CASSQAGVNTEAFF
cdr3_nt: TGTGCCAGCAGCCAAGCAGGGGTGAACACTGAAGCTTTCTTT
j_call: TRBJ1-1
v_call: TRBV4-2
d_call: NA
clone_size: NA

cdr3_aa: CASSEIQGTPGNTIYF
cdr3_nt: TGTGCCAGCAGTGAAATACAGGGGACGCCCGGAAACACCATATATTTT
j_call: TRBJ1-3
v_call: TRBV2
d_call: TRBD1
clone_size: NA

cdr3_aa: CASTGGFGYTF
cdr3_nt: TGTGCCAGTACAGGGGGCTTCGGCTACACCTTC
j_call: TRBJ1-2
v_call: TRBV19
d_call: TRBD1
clone_size: once

cdr3_aa: CASSGGGAEAFF
cdr3_nt: TGTGCCAGCAGCGGAGGAGGGGCTGAAGCTTTCTTT
j_call: TRBJ1-1
v_call: TRBV9
d_call: NA
clone_size: NA

cdr3_aa: CASSKGWVTLAASEQYF
cdr3_nt: TGTGCCAGCAGCAAAGGCTGGGTAACCCTAGCTGCTTCCGAGCAGTACTTC
j_call: TRBJ2-7
v_call: TRBV21-1
d_call: NA
clone_size: NA

cdr3_aa: CASRQGAYEQYF
cdr3_nt: TGTGCCAGCAGACAGGGGGCCTACGAGCAGTACTTC
j_call: TRBJ2-7
v_call: TRBV5-6
d_call: TRBD1
clone_size: NA

cdr3_aa: CATRDRGETEAFF
cdr3_nt: TGTGCCACCCGGGACAGAGGAGAAACTGAAGCTTTCTTT
j_call: TRBJ1-1
v_call: TRBV10-3
d_call: TRBD1
clone_size: NA

cdr3_aa: CASSLGERTDTQYF
cdr3_nt: TGCGCCAGCAGCTTGGGGGAGCGGACAGATACGCAGTATTTT
j_call: TRBJ2-3
v_call: TRBV5-1
d_call: NA
clone_size: NA

cdr3_aa: CASSSRTGLNEQPQHF
cdr3_nt: TGTGCCAGCAGCTCACGGACAGGTTTAAACGAGCAGCCCCAGCATTTT
j_call: TRBJ1-5
v_call: TRBV11-2
d_call: TRBD1
clone_size: once

cdr3_aa: CATSERGQGGEKLFF
cdr3_nt: TGTGCCACCAGTGAACGGGGACAGGGAGGTGAAAAACTGTTTTTT
j_call: TRBJ1-4
v_call: TRBV24-1
d_call: TRBD1
clone_size: NA

cdr3_aa: CASSQDFTGEYNEQFF
cdr3_nt: TGCGCCAGCAGCCAAGACTTTACGGGGGAATACAATGAGCAGTTCTTC
j_call: TRBJ2-1
v_call: TRBV4-1
d_call: NA
clone_size: NA

cdr3_aa: CASSPGLQSSYEQYF
cdr3_nt: TGTGCCAGCAGCCCCGGACTCCAGAGCTCCTACGAGCAGTACTTC
j_call: TRBJ2-7
v_call: TRBV7-6
d_call: NA
clone_size: NA

cdr3_aa: CASSSPGWGSGQPQHF
cdr3_nt: TGTGCCAGCAGCTCCCCGGGGTGGGGATCTGGCCAGCCCCAGCATTTT
j_call: TRBJ1-5
v_call: TRBV7-2
d_call: NA
clone_size: NA

cdr3_aa: CASSMGQGQETQYF
cdr3_nt: TGTGCCAGTAGTATGGGCCAGGGCCAGGAGACCCAGTACTTC
j_call: TRBJ2-5
v_call: TRBV19
d_call: NA
clone_size: NA

cdr3_aa: CASSSSGGIPYEQYF
cdr3_nt: TGTGCCAGCAGCTCCTCCGGGGGAATCCCCTACGAGCAGTACTTC
j_call: TRBJ2-7
v_call: TRBV7-3
d_call: NA
clone_size: NA

cdr3_aa: CAWSELTFNYGYTF
cdr3_nt: TGTGCCTGGAGTGAACTCACGTTCAACTATGGCTACACCTTC
j_call: TRBJ1-2
v_call: TRBV30
d_call: NA
clone_size: NA

cdr3_aa: CASHWEGFTEAFF
cdr3_nt: TGCGCCAGTCACTGGGAGGGATTCACTGAAGCTTTCTTT
j_call: TRBJ1-1
v_call: TRBV10-2
d_call: NA
clone_size: NA

cdr3_aa: CASSQGQGSSGANVLTF
cdr3_nt: TGCGCCAGCAGCCAGGGACAGGGATCCTCTGGGGCCAACGTCCTGACTTTC
j_call: TRBJ2-6
v_call: TRBV4-3
d_call: TRBD1
clone_size: once

cdr3_aa: CASSLVAGSSYNEQFF
cdr3_nt: TGTGCCAGCAGCTTAGTAGCGGGGAGCTCCTACAATGAGCAGTTCTTC
j_call: TRBJ2-1
v_call: TRBV7-6
d_call: TRBD2
clone_size: NA

cdr3_aa: CASSPTARPYTDTQYF
cdr3_nt: TGTGCCAGCAGCCCGACAGCGCGACCATACACAGATACGCAGTATTTT
j_call: TRBJ2-3
v_call: TRBV11-3
d_call: NA
clone_size: NA

cdr3_aa: CASSLSGQGVYTF
cdr3_nt: TGTGCCAGCAGTTTATCGGGACAGGGGGTTTACACCTTC
j_call: TRBJ1-2
v_call: TRBV12-3/TRBV12-4
d_call: TRBD1
clone_size: NA

cdr3_aa: CASSGLAGQQETQYF
cdr3_nt: TGCGCCAGCAGCGGACTAGCGGGCCAACAAGAGACCCAGTACTTC
j_call: TRBJ2-5
v_call: TRBV5-1
d_call: TRBD2
clone_size: NA

cdr3_aa: CASSLEAGQGSSGNTIYF
cdr3_nt: TGTGCCAGCAGCCTCGAAGCCGGACAGGGAAGCTCTGGAAACACCATATATTTT
j_call: TRBJ1-3
v_call: TRBV7-9
d_call: TRBD1
clone_size: medium-sized

cdr3_aa: CASTGVSYEQYF
cdr3_nt: TGTGCCAGCACAGGGGTAAGCTACGAGCAGTACTTC
j_call: TRBJ2-7
v_call: TRBV6-5
d_call: NA
clone_size: NA

cdr3_aa: CASSETSGGNTGELFF
cdr3_nt: TGTGCCAGCAGCGAGACTAGCGGGGGTAACACCGGGGAGCTGTTTTTT
j_call: TRBJ2-2
v_call: TRBV9
d_call: TRBD2
clone_size: NA

cdr3_aa: CASSPTYGGINQPQHF
cdr3_nt: TGTGCCAGCTCACCGACGTATGGAGGAATCAATCAGCCCCAGCATTTT
j_call: TRBJ1-5
v_call: TRBV18
d_call: NA
clone_size: NA

cdr3_aa: CASRQGSHEQFF
cdr3_nt: TGTGCCAGCCGACAGGGGAGCCATGAGCAGTTCTTC
j_call: TRBJ2-1
v_call: TRBV18
d_call: TRBD1
clone_size: NA

cdr3_aa: CASSPDRGTASTDTQYF
cdr3_nt: TGTGCCAGCAGCCCGGACAGGGGCACCGCCAGCACAGATACGCAGTATTTT
j_call: TRBJ2-3
v_call: TRBV5-5
d_call: TRBD1
clone_size: NA

cdr3_aa: CASSSEQGENTEAFF
cdr3_nt: TGTGCCAGCAGTTCCGAACAGGGGGAGAACACTGAAGCTTTCTTT
j_call: TRBJ1-1
v_call: TRBV6-2/TRBV6-3
d_call: TRBD1
clone_size: NA

cdr3_aa: CASSYYAGRDTQYF
cdr3_nt: TGTGCCAGCAGTTACTACGCGGGCAGAGATACGCAGTATTTT
j_call: TRBJ2-3
v_call: TRBV6-2/TRBV6-3
d_call: NA
clone_size: NA

cdr3_aa: CASSSGTDPYNEQFF
cdr3_nt: TGCGCCAGCAGCTCCGGGACAGACCCTTACAATGAGCAGTTCTTC
j_call: TRBJ2-1
v_call: TRBV5-1
d_call: TRBD1
clone_size: NA

cdr3_aa: CASNRARNTIYF
cdr3_nt: TGTGCCAGTAACCGAGCCAGAAACACCATATATTTT
j_call: TRBJ1-3
v_call: TRBV19
d_call: NA
clone_size: NA

cdr3_aa: CASSLRGSGGGETQYF
cdr3_nt: TGTGCCAGCAGCTTAAGGGGTAGCGGGGGAGGGGAGACCCAGTACTTC
j_call: TRBJ2-5
v_call: TRBV7-3
d_call: TRBD2
clone_size: NA

cdr3_aa: CASNTGGYNSPLHF
cdr3_nt: TGTGCCAGCAATACAGGGGGTTATAATTCACCCCTCCACTTT
j_call: TRBJ1-6
v_call: TRBV27
d_call: TRBD1
clone_size: NA

cdr3_aa: CASSYGASGGTTDTQYF
cdr3_nt: TGTGCCAGCAGCTATGGGGCTAGCGGGGGGACCACAGATACGCAGTATTTT
j_call: TRBJ2-3
v_call: TRBV7-6
d_call: TRBD2
clone_size: once